The 27 T cell receptor beta chains listed next were all sequenced from one sample in a study of memory CD4+ T cells and cytomegalovirus serostatus. The sort gate was single viable CD3+CD4+CD8-CD45RO+ cells for memory CD4+ T cells. The table came from immunoSEQ multiplex PCR; TCRdb's copy has only in-frame clones and leaves some out. The sample lists about 42,000 clones; roughly 78% were seen once. The sequenced sample consisted of memory CD4+ T cells from blood. Receptor source: an adult in good health and CMV-seronegative.

The table lists this clone with a few counts. The chain links TRBV12-5 to TRBJ1-6, with 9 bases aligning to TRBD1. This CDR3 has 17 amino acids. The germline V gene encodes CDR1 LGHNT and CDR2 FRNRAP. The junction had 7 bases not matched to a gene; V was cut back by 5 bases and J by 2 bases. In DNA form, the CDR3 reads TGTGCTAGTGGTCTCGGGACAGGGAGGACCTATAATTCACCCCTCCACTTT. Its translation is CASGLGTGRTYNSPLHF.

V usage is TRBV19 and J usage is TRBJ1-1; D is unresolved. With 5 bases removed from V and 3 bases from J, the gap between germline ends came to 13 bases. Germline values: CDR1 LNHDA, CDR2 SQIVND (reference sequence). This CDR3 contains 14 residues. The CDR3 reads CASSLEDSHTEAFF. DNA for the CDR3: TGTGCCAGTAGTTTGGAGGACTCTCACACTGAAGCTTTCTTT. Looking up the rest from reference TRBV19 and TRBJ1-1 gives the full variable domain: DGGITQSPKYLFRKEGQNVTLSCEQNLNHDAMYWYRQDPGQGLRLIYYSQIVNDFQKGDIAEGYSVSREKKESFPLTVTSAQKNPTAFYLCASSLEDSHTEAFFGQGTRLTVV.

This clone was counted a single time. V usage is TRBV28 and J usage is TRBJ2-3; TRBD1 matches at 8 bases. Germline assignment: CDR1 MDHEN and CDR2 SYDVKM. CDR3 length equals 18 residues. Germline trimming cut 7 bases from V and 1 base from J; bases unmatched to any gene: 16. The CDR3 reads CASTPQGASPFRTDTQYF. The CDR3 region has the DNA TGTGCCAGCACCCCCCAGGGGGCTAGCCCTTTTCGCACAGATACGCAGTATTTT.

In its sample, this clone ranks as medium-sized. J is TRBJ1-4 and V is TRBV5-1, with D maybe TRBD1 (5 bases). Trimming stripped 7 bases from V and 8 bases from J, with 18 bases between. Germline CDR1 is SGHRS and CDR2 is YFSETQ. The CDR3 has 14 amino acids. The CDR3 DNA is TGCGCCAGCGCCGCGGGGGGAGGGGAAGAAAAACTGTTTTTT. This encodes CASAAGGGEEKLFF.

This sequence joins TRBV5-6 and TRBJ2-4, with D tentatively TRBD2 (7 bases). Trimming left V 5 bases short and J 9 bases short, with 18 bases between. Per germline, CDR1 SGHDT and CDR2 YYEEEE. CDR3 length: 14 amino acids. CDR3 sequence reads: CASSRGAGLGIQYF. In DNA, the CDR3 is TGTGCCAGCAGTCGGGGGGCCGGCCTGGGCATTCAGTACTTC.

The chain links TRBV4-2 to TRBJ1-3; D is unresolved. CDR1 is LGHNA and CDR2 is YNFKEQ in the germline V gene. Trimming pared 0 bases from V and 0 bases from J, leaving 9 bases between. CDR3 length: 16 amino acids. This chain's CDR3 is CASSQDAGSSGNTIYF. In DNA, the CDR3 is TGTGCCAGCAGCCAAGATGCCGGCAGCTCTGGAAACACCATATATTTT.

The J gene is TRBJ1-3, the V gene TRBV5-8, with D possibly TRBD1 on 5 matching bases. Trimming left V 6 bases short and J 2 bases short, with 15 bases between. Per germline, CDR1 SGHTS and CDR2 YDEGEE. The CDR3 sequence is 15 residues long. In DNA form, the CDR3 reads TGTGCCAGCACCCTTTCTTCGACAGCTGGAAACACCATATATTTT. It codes for CASTLSSTAGNTIYF. Combining the CDR3 with reference TRBV5-8 and TRBJ1-3 gives the whole variable domain EAGVTQSPTHLIKTRGQQATLRCSPISGHTSVYWYQQALGLGLQFLLWYDEGEERNRGNFPPRFSGRQFPNYSSELNVNALELEDSALYLCASTLSSTAGNTIYFGEGSWLTVV.

V gene TRBV6-5 combines with J gene TRBJ1-1; 7 nucleotides agree with TRBD1. The V gene end was trimmed by 10 bases and the J gene end by 11 bases; junction bases not matched to a gene: 10. The CDR3 runs 11 residues. The germline CDR1 and CDR2 sequences are MNHEY and SVGAGI. DNA of the CDR3: TGTGCCACAGCCCGACAGGGTACTGCTTTCTTT. It encodes CATARQGTAFF.

This chain joins TRBV11-2 and TRBJ2-1; perhaps TRBD2 as D (5 bases). Germline values: CDR1 SGHAT, CDR2 FQNNGV. The length of the CDR3 is 14 residues. Between the trimmed V and J ends, which lost 5 bases and 8 bases, there was a span of 16 bases. CDR3 DNA sequence: TGTGCCAGCAGCCTCTGGCGCTTCGGGGATGAGCAGTTCTTC. Its protein is CASSLWRFGDEQFF.

The rearrangement links TRBV4-3 to TRBJ1-2; tentatively, D is TRBD1 (5 bases). Per the germline V gene, CDR1 is LGHNA and CDR2 is YSLEER. This CDR3 spans 16 amino acids. V lost 0 bases, J lost 2 bases, and 13 bases lay in between. CDR3 amino acids: CASSQDGGGVNYGYTF. Here the CDR3 DNA reads TGCGCCAGCAGCCAAGATGGGGGAGGGGTAAACTATGGCTACACCTTC.

The rearrangement links TRBV28 to TRBJ1-1; 8 bases match TRBD1. V dropped 7 bases and J dropped 2; count of bases not matched to a gene: 9. This CDR3 has 15 residues. The germline V gene has CDR1 MDHEN and CDR2 SYDVKM. The CDR3 spells CASTHPRGLNTEAFF. DNA for the CDR3: TGTGCCAGCACACACCCCAGGGGGCTTAACACTGAAGCTTTCTTT. The full variable domain, rest sourced from reference TRBV28 and TRBJ1-1, is DVKVTQSSRYLVKRTGEKVFLECVQDMDHENMFWYRQDPGLGLRLIYFSYDVKMKEKGDIPEGYSVSREKKERFSLILESASTNQTSMYLCASTHPRGLNTEAFFGQGTRLTVV.

The chain couples TRBV6-5 to TRBJ2-3, with D maybe TRBD1 (6 bases). The V gene lost 6 bases and the J gene lost 7 bases, with 17 bases spanning the gap. The CDR3 extends over 14 amino acids. Germline assignment: CDR1 MNHEY and CDR2 SVGAGI. CDR3: CASSLLLGGHTQYF. In nucleotides, the CDR3 is TGTGCCAGCAGCCTCTTACTTGGGGGCCATACGCAGTATTTT.

This clone was seen a handful of times. The chain is built from TRBV5-5 and TRBJ1-1; no firm D call. Germline V gene sequence: CDR1 SGHKS, CDR2 YYEKEE (reference sequence). V gave up 0 bases and J gave up 1 base, with 7 bases separating them. CDR3 length equals 14 residues. CDR3 DNA: TGTGCCAGCAGCTTGGCCCTGGCGAACACTGAAGCTTTCTTT. Translated, it gives CASSLALANTEAFF.

The V call is TRBV12-1, the J call TRBJ2-3; TRBD2, the D gene given by the table, was not confirmed from the DNA. TRBV12-1 is given as a pseudogene. The CDR3 length is 16 residues. The CDR3 is CASSFGVAGNTDTQYF. The CDR3 DNA reads TGTGCCAGCAGCTTTGGGGTAGCGGGGAACACAGATACGCAGTATTTT.

This rearrangement joins TRBV19 to TRBJ2-3; TRBD1 matches 10 bases. Germline-derived CDR1 and CDR2 are LNHDA and SQIVND (reference sequence). The CDR3 extends over 17 amino acids. After removal of 5 bases from V and 2 bases from J, the junction contained 10 bases not matched to a gene. The chain's CDR3 is CASSGPWTGGNTDTQYF. CDR3 sequence (DNA): TGTGCCAGTAGTGGCCCCTGGACAGGGGGAAACACAGATACGCAGTATTTT.

This rearrangement joins TRBV15 to TRBJ1-1, with D possibly being TRBD1 (5 bases). The CDR3 is made up of 14 amino acids. Trimming stripped 1 base from V and 0 bases from J, with 6 bases between. Germline V gene sequence: CDR1 LNHNV, CDR2 YYDKDF (reference sequence). The CDR3 nucleotides are TGTGCCACCAGCAGAGGAGGGGTGAACACTGAAGCTTTCTTT. Protein product: CATSRGGVNTEAFF. Drawing the rest from reference TRBV15 and TRBJ1-1, the complete variable domain is DAMVIQNPRYQVTQFGKPVTLSCSQTLNHNVMYWYQQKSSQAPKLLFHYYDKDFNNEADTPDNFQSRRPNTSFCFLDIRSPGLGDTAMYLCATSRGGVNTEAFFGQGTRLTVV.

The J gene is TRBJ1-5, the V gene TRBV6-5; D perhaps matches TRBD1 (6 bases). The germline gives CDR1 MNHEY, CDR2 SVGAGI. This CDR3 comprises 13 residues. Trimming cost V 2 bases and J 10 bases, with 12 bases left between them. CDR3 nucleotide sequence: TGTGCCAGCAGTTACAAAACAGGGTATCCCCAGCATTTT. Amino acids: CASSYKTGYPQHF.

This clone was found a few times. The chain links TRBV7-2 to TRBJ1-4; no reliable D call. Deletions cut 5 bases from V and 1 base from J, with 8 bases between. The CDR3 contains 14 residues. Germline lookup yields CDR1 SGHTA and CDR2 FQGNSA. The CDR3 bases are TGTGCCAGCAGCCGTGGGTTAACTAATGAAAAACTGTTTTTT. Amino acids: CASSRGLTNEKLFF.

This rearrangement joins TRBV6-6 to TRBJ2-7; D unresolved. The CDR3 contains 15 residues. Looked up from germline, CDR1 is MNHNY and CDR2 is SVGAGI (reference sequence). Trimming took off 5 bases at V and 0 bases at J, with 14 bases between the two ends. CDR3 nucleotides: TGTGCCAGCAGTAGTGGACGTGGGGTCTCCTACGAGCAGTACTTC. Its translation: CASSSGRGVSYEQYF.

V usage is TRBV7-8 and J usage is TRBJ1-2; D is uncertain. The germline V gene has CDR1 SGHVS and CDR2 FQNEAQ. CDR3 length equals 15 residues. Trimming pared 5 bases from V and 0 bases from J, leaving 13 bases between. Here the CDR3 reads CASSPQSTPNYGYTF. CDR3 bases: TGTGCCAGCAGCCCACAGAGCACGCCTAACTATGGCTACACCTTC.

This chain links TRBV10-3 with TRBJ2-7, with D perhaps assigned TRBD1 or TRBD2 (5 bases each). Trimming removed 0 bases at V and 0 bases at J, with 15 bases between. Germline V gene lookup returns CDR1 ENHRY and CDR2 SYGVKD. This CDR3 spans 17 amino acids. CDR3 DNA: TGTGCCATCAGTGAGTCCTTAGTGGGACCGAGCTCCTACGAGCAGTACTTC. It codes for CAISESLVGPSSYEQYF.

V and J are TRBV19 and TRBJ1-6, with a tentative D call TRBD1 (6 bases). Looked up from germline, CDR1 is LNHDA and CDR2 is SQIVND (reference sequence). V was shortened by 6 bases and J by 5 bases, with 23 bases between the two germline ends. The CDR3 is 18 residues long. CDR3 DNA sequence: TGTGCCAGTAGCCAGAGGTTCGGCCGGGGGCGGGATAATTCACCCCTCCACTTT. It specifies CASSQRFGRGRDNSPLHF.

This clone was counted between two and nine times. CDR3 protein: CSAGDSPGDTEAFF. DNA for the CDR3: TGCAGCGCCGGGGACAGTCCGGGGGATACTGAAGCTTTCTTT. This chain joins TRBV29-1 and TRBJ1-1; 7 nucleotides match TRBD1. CDR3 size: 14 residues. Germline lookup yields CDR1 SQVTM and CDR2 ANQGSEA. J gave up 5 bases and V 7 bases, and 13 bases lay outside the gene matches.

The genes are TRBV5-3 and TRBJ1-5; D ambiguous. TRBV5-3 is filed as an ORF, its function uncertain. The CDR3 has 14 residues. V was clipped by 0 bases and J by 4 bases, with 8 bases between them. The CDR3 region has the DNA TGTGCCAGAAGCTTGGGAGAACCAAATCAGCCCCAGCATTTT. Its protein product is CARSLGEPNQPQHF.

The chain employs TRBV9 and TRBJ2-3, with a possible D match to TRBD2 (5 bases). Per the germline V gene, CDR1 is SGDLS and CDR2 is YYNGEE. V lost 0 bases and J 2 bases, leaving 10 bases between the germline ends. The CDR3 contains 15 residues. The CDR3 nucleotides read TGTGCCAGCAGCGTAGTCCGAGGGCCCACAGATACGCAGTATTTT. This gives the protein CASSVVRGPTDTQYF.

This chain uses TRBV27 with TRBJ2-7, with D perhaps TRBD1 (6 bases). This CDR3 spans 14 amino acids. Trimming removed 6 bases at V and 2 bases at J, with 14 bases between. Germline CDR1 reads MNHEY; CDR2 reads SMNVEV (reference sequence). The CDR3 coding sequence is TGTGCCAGCAGCCGGTCACAGGGCCCCTACGAGCAGTACTTC. Translating it yields CASSRSQGPYEQYF.

The chain carries TRBV7-2 and TRBJ1-2; 7 positions match TRBD1. The germline V gene encodes CDR1 SGHTA and CDR2 FQGNSA. V shed 7 bases, J shed 4 bases, and the junction held 9 bases outside the gene matches. The CDR3 length is 14 residues. The chain's CDR3 is CASTNTGTVYGYTF. The CDR3 coding sequence is TGTGCCAGCACCAACACCGGGACAGTCTATGGCTACACCTTC.